The 28 T cell receptor beta chains listed next were all sequenced from one sample in a study of OX40 agonist ivuxolimab in advanced cancers. Only in-frame clones appear in the TCRdb table, and some are missing; sequencing was by immunoSEQ multiplex PCR. The table has more than 80,000 clones, 85% to 90% seen once; the top ten hold roughly 2.1%. Source: CD4+ or CD8+ T cells sorted from blood, taken in a trial of the OX40 agonist ivuxolimab. The receptor set was obtained from an adult with an advanced solid tumor such as melanoma, head and neck, liver or kidney cancer.

CDR3 region: CASTPGQGFYGYTF. The CDR3 region has the DNA TGTGCCAGTACCCCGGGGCAGGGTTTCTATGGCTACACCTTC. The chain uses TRBV19 and TRBJ1-2; possible D gene TRBD1, 5 bases. This CDR3 has 14 residues. Trimming removed 7 bases at V and 4 bases at J, with 16 bases between. Germline V gene lookup returns CDR1 LNHDA and CDR2 SQIVND (reference sequence).

The chain links TRBV30 to TRBJ2-5; 9 bases agree with TRBD1. The germline V gene has CDR1 GTSNPN and CDR2 SVGIG (reference sequence). CDR3 size: 13 residues. Trimming took 7 bases from V and 1 from J; bases not matched to a gene: 4. The CDR3 DNA sequence: TGTGCCTTGGACAGGGGCTTCCAAGAGACCCAGTACTTC. It translates to CALDRGFQETQYF.

This chain joins TRBV6-1 and TRBJ2-1, with D perhaps TRBD2 (6 bases). In germline, CDR1 is MNHNS, CDR2 SASEGT. The V end was cut by 3 bases, the J end by 7 bases, with 13 bases between. The CDR3 has 14 amino acids. CDR3 nucleotide sequence: TGTGCCAGCAGTGAGGAGGGGCGTCTAAATGAGCAGTTCTTC. Protein product: CASSEEGRLNEQFF.

This clone came up a few times. The rearrangement joins TRBV21-1 to TRBJ1-2; TRBD1 is the table's D call, not checked against the DNA. TRBV21-1 is an annotated pseudogene. CDR3 length: 14 amino acids. The CDR3 DNA reads TGTGCCAGCAGCGGACAGGGGCTCGGCTATGGCTACACCTTC. Translated, it gives CASSGQGLGYGYTF.

The chain joins TRBV2 to TRBJ1-2; D might be TRBD1 (6 bases). CDR3 length: 13 amino acids. Trimming cost V 8 bases and J 6 bases, with 16 bases left between them. In germline, CDR1 is SNHLY, CDR2 FYNNEI. The CDR3 DNA reads as TGTGCCAGCGGGGTTTGGGGGGGCGATGGCTACACCTTC. It translates to CASGVWGGDGYTF.

This clone was seen only once. The chain uses TRBV18 and TRBJ2-1; 11 nucleotides line up with TRBD2. The ends lost 3 bases at V and 6 bases at J; junction bases unmatched: 1. The CDR3 covers 14 residues. CDR1 and CDR2 from the germline V gene are KGHSH and LQKENI. The CDR3 here is CASSPGTSGNEQFF. CDR3 nucleotide sequence: TGTGCCAGCTCACCGGGGACTAGCGGCAATGAGCAGTTCTTC.

V is TRBV2 and J is TRBJ1-5; 8 positions agree with TRBD1. Losses at the gene ends were 2 bases for V and 5 bases for J; bases not matched to a gene: 5. This CDR3 is built from 15 residues. Germline loops: CDR1 SNHLY, CDR2 FYNNEI. The CDR3 spells CASSEISGGDQPQHF. The CDR3 region has the DNA TGTGCCAGCAGTGAAATTTCAGGGGGCGATCAGCCCCAGCATTTT.

This clone showed up just a few times. The chain's CDR3 is CASSQAARGPGFRYNEQFF. The CDR3 bases are TGCGCCAGCAGCCAAGCCGCCCGGGGACCGGGTTTTAGGTACAATGAGCAGTTCTTC. The chain carries TRBV4-1 and TRBJ2-1; TRBD1 or TRBD2 may be the D gene (5 bases each). This CDR3 comprises 19 residues. Germline CDR1 and CDR2: MGHRA and YSYEKL. V was shortened by 1 base and J by 4 bases, with 23 bases between the two germline ends.

Here the CDR3 reads CASESLTDYGYTF. In nucleotides, the CDR3 is TGTGCCAGCGAAAGCTTGACGGATTATGGCTACACCTTC. This sequence joins TRBV28 and TRBJ1-2; the D is unclear. The CDR3 is 13 residues long. Germline loops: CDR1 MDHEN, CDR2 SYDVKM. Trimming stripped 8 bases from V and 5 bases from J, with 15 bases between.

The chain uses TRBV5-1 and TRBJ1-1; D uncertain. The CDR3 is made up of 13 amino acids. Germline CDR1 is SGHRS and CDR2 is YFSETQ. Trimming shortened V by 3 bases and J by 2 bases, and 8 bases separated the two germline ends. The CDR3 sequence: CASSSGPNTEAFF. In nucleotides, the CDR3 is TGCGCCAGCAGCTCCGGGCCCAACACTGAAGCTTTCTTT. Complete variable domain (other parts from reference TRBV5-1 and TRBJ1-1): KAGVTQTPRYLIKTRGQQVTLSCSPISGHRSVSWYQQTPGQGLQFLFEYFSETQRNKGNFPGRFSGRQFSNSRSEMNVSTLELGDSALYLCASSSGPNTEAFFGQGTRLTVV.

The chain couples TRBV11-3 to TRBJ2-3, with 10 bases fitting TRBD2. The J segment lost 5 bases and the V segment lost 6 bases, leaving 8 bases of the junction unmatched. Germline CDR1 SGHNT, CDR2 YENEEA. The CDR3 spans 15 residues. The CDR3: CASSEREGPEDTQYF. The CDR3 DNA sequence: TGTGCCAGCAGTGAGCGGGAGGGCCCTGAAGATACGCAGTATTTT. Based on the CDR3 plus reference TRBV11-3 and TRBJ2-3, the full variable domain is EAGVVQSPRYKIIEKKQPVAFWCNPISGHNTLYWYLQNLGQGPELLIRYENEEAVDDSQLPKDRFSAERLKGVDSTLKIQPAELGDSAVYLCASSEREGPEDTQYFGPGTRLTVL.

V usage is TRBV11-3 and J usage is TRBJ1-1, with D perhaps TRBD1 (6 bases). The CDR3 extends over 14 amino acids. V lost 7 bases, J lost 0 bases, and 12 bases lay in between. Germline V gene sequence: CDR1 SGHNT, CDR2 YENEEA. DNA for the CDR3: TGTGCCAGCATCCGAGACAGGATGAACACTGAAGCTTTCTTT. As protein: CASIRDRMNTEAFF.

The chain couples TRBV6-5 to TRBJ2-3; TRBD2 matches at 7 bases. Germline assignment: CDR1 MNHEY and CDR2 SVGAGI. V lost 2 bases to trimming and J lost 0 bases; unmatched junction nucleotides: 5. CDR3 size: 16 residues. The CDR3 bases are TGTGCCAGCAGTTACGCTAGCGGAGCTAGCACAGATACGCAGTATTTT. Amino acids: CASSYASGASTDTQYF.

V usage is TRBV25-1 and J usage is TRBJ1-1, with D possibly being TRBD1 (5 bases). This CDR3 comprises 12 residues. The germline V gene has CDR1 MGHDK and CDR2 SYGVNS. Trimming took 3 bases from V and 11 from J, leaving 13 bases between them. The CDR3 protein is CASSEVERGAFF. For the CDR3, the DNA is TGTGCCAGCAGTGAGGTTGAAAGGGGCGCTTTCTTT.

This chain connects TRBV10-3 to TRBJ2-7; 12 positions match TRBD2. This CDR3 contains 14 residues. Germline trimming cut 8 bases from V and 0 bases from J; bases unmatched to any gene: 2. The V gene's germline CDR1 is ENHRY and CDR2 SYGVKD. CDR3 amino acids: CAIGTSGFSYEQYF. For the CDR3, the DNA is TGTGCCATCGGGACTAGCGGGTTCTCCTACGAGCAGTACTTC.

This rearrangement joins TRBV28 to TRBJ1-1; D is unresolved. CDR3 length: 13 residues. Per germline, CDR1 MDHEN and CDR2 SYDVKM. Trimming stripped 4 bases from V and 10 bases from J, with 16 bases between. CDR3: CASSSQNGRRAFF. CDR3 in DNA: TGTGCCAGCAGTTCCCAAAACGGGAGACGAGCTTTCTTT.

The rearrangement uses TRBV5-4 and TRBJ2-5; D is possibly TRBD1 (6 bases). Trimming cost V 4 bases and J 3 bases, with 19 bases left between them. The CDR3 sequence is 16 residues long. CDR1 SGHNT and CDR2 YYREEE come from the germline V gene (reference sequence). The CDR3, as DNA: TGTGCCAGCAGCCCTATGAAGGACAGCCGAAAAGAGACCCAGTACTTC. It is translated as CASSPMKDSRKETQYF.

The chain is built from TRBV18 and TRBJ1-1; 10 bases fit TRBD1. After removal of 3 bases from V and 5 bases from J, the junction contained 6 bases not matched to a gene. Per the germline V gene, CDR1 is KGHSH and CDR2 is LQKENI. The CDR3 totals 15 residues. The CDR3 reads CASSPGTGDSTEAFF. In DNA, the CDR3 is TGTGCCAGCTCACCCGGGACAGGGGATAGTACTGAAGCTTTCTTT.

V usage is TRBV18 and J usage is TRBJ2-7; either TRBD1 or TRBD2 may supply D (5 bases each). The CDR3 is made up of 12 amino acids. Per the germline V gene, CDR1 is KGHSH and CDR2 is LQKENI. Trimming removed 5 bases from V and 2 bases from J, with 7 bases in between. This CDR3 is CASSRDAYEQYF. In DNA, the CDR3 is TGTGCCAGCTCAAGGGACGCCTACGAGCAGTACTTC.

V usage is TRBV2 and J usage is TRBJ2-7, with D unclear. Germline-derived CDR1 and CDR2 are SNHLY and FYNNEI. The CDR3 has 12 amino acids. The V end was cut by 5 bases, the J end by 4 bases, with 9 bases between. CDR3 sequence (DNA): TGTGCCAGCAGTTACGCCGTTTACGAGCAGTACTTC. It specifies CASSYAVYEQYF.

The chain links TRBV7-8 to TRBJ2-1, with D unclear. Deletions cut 5 bases from V and 7 bases from J, with 18 bases between. Germline V lookup: CDR1 SGHVS, CDR2 FQNEAQ. The CDR3 has 15 residues. In nucleotides, the CDR3 is TGTGCCAGCAGCCCGAAAAATCCCGCGGATAATGAGCAGTTCTTC. Translation: CASSPKNPADNEQFF.

This chain connects TRBV2 to TRBJ1-1; no clear D gene. Germline assignment: CDR1 SNHLY and CDR2 FYNNEI. CDR3 length: 12 amino acids. V lost 8 bases and J 0 bases, leaving 7 bases between the germline ends. CDR3: CASAQMNTEAFF. The CDR3 DNA sequence: TGTGCCAGCGCACAAATGAACACTGAAGCTTTCTTT.

The V gene is TRBV28, the J gene TRBJ2-5; 8 bases line up with TRBD1. The V and J ends lost 5 bases and 4 bases, in that order; junction bases with no gene match: 6. CDR1 MDHEN and CDR2 SYDVKM come from the germline V gene. The CDR3 is 14 amino acids. The CDR3 DNA reads TGTGCCAGCAGTGCGAGACAGGGGCCAGAGACCCAGTACTTC. Its translation is CASSARQGPETQYF.

The V gene is TRBV6-6, the J gene TRBJ1-5; TRBD1 is a possible D gene (6 bases). The CDR3 consists of 14 residues. Trimming took 7 bases from V and 5 from J, leaving 15 bases between them. CDR1 and CDR2 (germline): MNHNY, SVGAGI (reference sequence). CDR3 amino acids: CASNDRGQDQPQHF. The CDR3 bases are TGTGCCAGCAACGACCGGGGGCAAGATCAGCCCCAGCATTTT.

The chain joins TRBV2 to TRBJ2-5, with D hard to call. Deletions cut 6 bases from V and 2 bases from J, with 10 bases between. The CDR3 is made up of 13 amino acids. The germline gives CDR1 SNHLY, CDR2 FYNNEI. The CDR3 is CASRVGNQETQYF. The CDR3 region has the DNA TGTGCCAGCAGGGTGGGGAATCAAGAGACCCAGTACTTC.

This rearrangement joins TRBV5-4 to TRBJ1-2; D gene ambiguous. V dropped 4 bases and J dropped 1 base, with 8 bases sitting between them. The CDR3 contains 13 residues. CDR1 SGHNT and CDR2 YYREEE come from the germline V gene (reference sequence). CDR3 DNA: TGTGCCAGCAGCCCAGACGGTAACTATGGCTACACCTTC. Translated, it gives CASSPDGNYGYTF.

The chain joins TRBV27 to TRBJ2-2, with 9 bases aligning to TRBD2. The germline V gene encodes CDR1 MNHEY and CDR2 SMNVEV (reference sequence). The V and J ends lost 5 bases and 0 bases, in that order; junction bases with no gene match: 7. There are 17 residues in the CDR3. Here the CDR3 reads CASSRVTSGANTGELFF. The CDR3 DNA reads TGTGCCAGCAGTAGGGTGACTAGCGGAGCGAACACCGGGGAGCTGTTTTTT.

The chain uses TRBV9 and TRBJ2-3, with 7 bases matching TRBD2. With 4 bases clipped from V and 4 bases from J, the junction kept 12 bases outside the gene matches. The germline gives CDR1 SGDLS, CDR2 YYNGEE. The CDR3 is 16 residues long. The CDR3 sequence is CASSPATGRASDTQYF. CDR3 DNA sequence: TGTGCCAGCAGCCCCGCAACGGGGAGGGCCTCAGATACGCAGTATTTT.